Listed here are 19 T cell receptor beta chains from one sample, sequenced in a study of OX40 agonist ivuxolimab in advanced cancers. This table comes from immunoSEQ multiplex PCR, and its TCRdb copy is limited to in-frame clones, with some not included. In the table there are 55,000 to 75,000 clones, about 86% of which are singletons. The sample here was CD4+ or CD8+ T cells sorted from blood, taken in a trial of the OX40 agonist ivuxolimab. Source of these receptors: an adult with an advanced solid tumor such as melanoma, head and neck, liver or kidney cancer.

The V gene is TRBV10-3, the J gene TRBJ2-1; D is possibly TRBD2 (6 bases). Per germline, CDR1 ENHRY and CDR2 SYGVKD. This CDR3 is 18 amino acids long. Trimming took 4 bases from V and 1 from J, leaving 20 bases between them. CDR3: CAISGGHSGVVSYNEQFF. CDR3 bases: TGTGCCATCAGTGGTGGACATTCGGGGGTTGTATCCTACAATGAGCAGTTCTTC.

V and J are TRBV6-1 and TRBJ2-1; TRBD1 matches 10 bases. Germline loops: CDR1 MNHNS, CDR2 SASEGT. Germline trimming cut 6 bases from V and 2 bases from J; bases unmatched to any gene: 4. This CDR3 spans 15 amino acids. The CDR3 sequence: CASSPGTGAYNEQFF. CDR3 bases: TGTGCCAGCAGCCCCGGGACAGGGGCCTACAATGAGCAGTTCTTC.

V gene TRBV5-6 combines with J gene TRBJ1-2; D is possibly TRBD1 (5 bases). In germline, CDR1 is SGHDT, CDR2 YYEEEE. This CDR3 comprises 15 residues. Trimming left V 3 bases short and J 8 bases short, with 20 bases between. The CDR3 here is CASSYPVGRAGGYTF. CDR3 nucleotide sequence: TGTGCCAGCAGCTATCCGGTGGGCAGGGCTGGGGGCTACACCTTC.

The chain links TRBV28 to TRBJ1-2; 8 bases line up with TRBD1. Germline assignment: CDR1 MDHEN and CDR2 SYDVKM. The V and J ends lost 9 bases and 4 bases, in that order; junction bases with no gene match: 4. The CDR3 contains 12 residues. The CDR3 coding sequence is TGTGCCAGTACGGACAGGGCCTATGGCTACACCTTC. Its translation: CASTDRAYGYTF.

The rearrangement joins TRBV27 to TRBJ1-6; D remains ambiguous. From germline, CDR1 is MNHEY and CDR2 SMNVEV (reference sequence). This CDR3 has 13 residues. The ends were cut back, 3 bases at V and 10 bases at J, with 10 bases in the middle. The CDR3 region has the DNA TGTGCCAGCAGTTTTCCAGGCGGGTCACCCCTCCACTTT. Its protein is CASSFPGGSPLHF.

V gene TRBV7-2 combines with J gene TRBJ2-7; TRBD1 agrees at 7 bases. From germline, CDR1 is SGHTA and CDR2 FQGNSA. V gave up 0 bases and J gave up 1 base; unmatched junction bases: 3. CDR3 size: 15 residues. DNA for the CDR3: TGTGCCAGCAGCTTAGCTGGGGACAGATCCTACGAGCAGTACTTC. Translated: CASSLAGDRSYEQYF.

This chain connects TRBV9 to TRBJ1-1; D unresolved. CDR1 and CDR2 (germline): SGDLS, YYNGEE. The CDR3 consists of 14 residues. The ends were cut back, 3 bases at V and 5 bases at J, with 14 bases in the middle. CDR3 sequence: CASSATTRITEAFF. CDR3 in DNA: TGTGCCAGCAGCGCTACTACCCGTATTACTGAAGCTTTCTTT.

The chain recombines TRBV20-1 with TRBJ2-5, with a weak D call TRBD1 (6 bases). The DNA end is a closer match to TRBJ2-7, so the J assignment may be wrong. The germline V gene has CDR1 DFQATT and CDR2 SNEGSKA (reference sequence). The CDR3 runs to 11 residues. The CDR3 loop reads CSARHRDEQYF. The CDR3 coding sequence is TGCAGTGCTAGGCACAGGGACGAGCAGTACTTC.

The gene calls are TRBV7-9 and TRBJ2-3, with TRBD1 matching 8 bases. The CDR3 covers 13 residues. CDR1 SEHNR and CDR2 FQNEAQ come from the germline V gene (reference sequence). With 7 bases clipped from V and 4 bases from J, the junction kept 4 bases outside the gene matches. CDR3 loop: CASKRQGSDTQYF. The CDR3 coding sequence is TGTGCCAGCAAAAGACAGGGGTCAGATACGCAGTATTTT.

The chain recombines TRBV4-3 with TRBJ2-3; TRBD2 matches at 11 bases. Unmatched junction bases numbered 2, after V lost 6 bases and J lost 0 bases. Germline CDR1 reads LGHNA; CDR2 reads YSLEER. The length of the CDR3 is 15 residues. The DNA of the CDR3 is TGCGCCAGCAGTCGGACTAGCGGGAGCACAGATACGCAGTATTTT. This gives the protein CASSRTSGSTDTQYF.

J is TRBJ2-7 and V is TRBV7-9, with unresolved D. Germline V gene data show CDR1 as SEHNR and CDR2 as FQNEAQ (reference sequence). V was cut by 3 bases and J by 2 bases, with 8 bases left in between. This CDR3 is 13 amino acids long. DNA for the CDR3: TGTGCCAGCAGCTTGAACACAGCCTACGAGCAGTACTTC. Its protein product is CASSLNTAYEQYF. Combining the CDR3 with reference TRBV7-9 and TRBJ2-7 gives the whole variable domain DTGVSQNPRHKITKRGQNVTFRCDPISEHNRLYWYRQTLGQGPEFLTYFQNEAQLEKSRLLSDRFSAERPKGSFSTLEIQRTEQGDSAMYLCASSLNTAYEQYFGPGTRLTVT.

V is TRBV29-1 and J is TRBJ2-7, with D unresolved. The CDR3 contains 11 residues. CDR1 is SQVTM, CDR2 ANQGSEA, per germline. The germline V and J ends were trimmed by 6 bases and 2 bases, with 8 bases remaining between them. The CDR3 region has the DNA TGCAGCGTCCAGCTGGCCTACGAGCAGTACTTC. This translates into CSVQLAYEQYF.

The rearrangement joins TRBV5-1 to TRBJ2-1; no firm D call. The CDR3 is 15 amino acids. The germline CDR1 and CDR2 sequences are SGHRS and YFSETQ. Trimming removed 1 base from V and 5 bases from J, with 13 bases in between. CDR3 in amino acids: CASSLQASFNNEQFF. The CDR3, as DNA: TGCGCCAGCAGCTTGCAAGCTAGTTTCAACAATGAGCAGTTCTTC.

This chain uses TRBV6-6 with TRBJ2-2; maybe TRBD2 (5 bases). Per germline, CDR1 MNHNY and CDR2 SVGAGI (reference sequence). The CDR3 is 14 amino acids. V was cut by 2 bases and J by 2 bases, with 6 bases left in between. In DNA, the CDR3 is TGTGCCAGCAGTTACCGGGAAAACACCGGGGAGCTGTTTTTT. This translates into CASSYRENTGELFF.

This clone appeared once. This sample includes further DNA sequences coding for the same CDR3. The J gene is TRBJ2-7, the V gene TRBV27; D is perhaps TRBD1 or TRBD2 (5 bases each). Trimming removed 4 bases at V and 2 bases at J, with 9 bases between. The CDR3 is 13 amino acids. Germline V gene sequence: CDR1 MNHEY, CDR2 SMNVEV (reference sequence). As DNA, the CDR3 is TGTGCCAGCAGTTCCACGGGGCCCTACGAGCAGTACTTC. Translated: CASSSTGPYEQYF.

The chain joins TRBV5-1 to TRBJ1-2; TRBD1 matches 9 bases. Unmatched junction bases numbered 3, after V lost 5 bases and J lost 1 base. This CDR3 spans 14 amino acids. Germline V lookup: CDR1 SGHRS, CDR2 YFSETQ. DNA for the CDR3: TGCGCCAGCAGGCGACAGGGGGGTAACTATGGCTACACCTTC. Translating it yields CASRRQGGNYGYTF.

The chain links TRBV28 to TRBJ1-2, with D possibly being TRBD1 (6 bases). Germline V gene lookup returns CDR1 MDHEN and CDR2 SYDVKM. Trimming took 5 bases from V and 1 from J, leaving 11 bases between them. The CDR3 is 14 residues long. The CDR3 bases are TGTGCCAGCAGTGGGGGACAAAATAACTATGGCTACACCTTC. Amino acid sequence: CASSGGQNNYGYTF.

The gene calls are TRBV19 and TRBJ2-2; D is unclear. Germline V lookup: CDR1 LNHDA, CDR2 SQIVND (reference sequence). The V gene lost 3 bases and the J gene lost 3 bases, with 8 bases spanning the gap. The CDR3 covers 14 residues. DNA for the CDR3: TGTGCCAGTAGTATGGCCAGCTACACCGGGGAGCTGTTTTTT. It is translated as CASSMASYTGELFF.

This clone was detected only once. The chain combines TRBV5-1 with TRBJ2-3; no reliable D call. CDR3 length: 15 residues. Per the germline V gene, CDR1 is SGHRS and CDR2 is YFSETQ. With 0 bases removed from V and 0 bases from J, the gap between germline ends came to 8 bases. This chain's CDR3 is CASSLGGTSTDTQYF. The CDR3 nucleotides read TGCGCCAGCAGCTTGGGCGGAACTAGCACAGATACGCAGTATTTT. Full variable domain (rest looked up from reference TRBV5-1 and TRBJ2-3): KAGVTQTPRYLIKTRGQQVTLSCSPISGHRSVSWYQQTPGQGLQFLFEYFSETQRNKGNFPGRFSGRQFSNSRSEMNVSTLELGDSALYLCASSLGGTSTDTQYFGPGTRLTVL.